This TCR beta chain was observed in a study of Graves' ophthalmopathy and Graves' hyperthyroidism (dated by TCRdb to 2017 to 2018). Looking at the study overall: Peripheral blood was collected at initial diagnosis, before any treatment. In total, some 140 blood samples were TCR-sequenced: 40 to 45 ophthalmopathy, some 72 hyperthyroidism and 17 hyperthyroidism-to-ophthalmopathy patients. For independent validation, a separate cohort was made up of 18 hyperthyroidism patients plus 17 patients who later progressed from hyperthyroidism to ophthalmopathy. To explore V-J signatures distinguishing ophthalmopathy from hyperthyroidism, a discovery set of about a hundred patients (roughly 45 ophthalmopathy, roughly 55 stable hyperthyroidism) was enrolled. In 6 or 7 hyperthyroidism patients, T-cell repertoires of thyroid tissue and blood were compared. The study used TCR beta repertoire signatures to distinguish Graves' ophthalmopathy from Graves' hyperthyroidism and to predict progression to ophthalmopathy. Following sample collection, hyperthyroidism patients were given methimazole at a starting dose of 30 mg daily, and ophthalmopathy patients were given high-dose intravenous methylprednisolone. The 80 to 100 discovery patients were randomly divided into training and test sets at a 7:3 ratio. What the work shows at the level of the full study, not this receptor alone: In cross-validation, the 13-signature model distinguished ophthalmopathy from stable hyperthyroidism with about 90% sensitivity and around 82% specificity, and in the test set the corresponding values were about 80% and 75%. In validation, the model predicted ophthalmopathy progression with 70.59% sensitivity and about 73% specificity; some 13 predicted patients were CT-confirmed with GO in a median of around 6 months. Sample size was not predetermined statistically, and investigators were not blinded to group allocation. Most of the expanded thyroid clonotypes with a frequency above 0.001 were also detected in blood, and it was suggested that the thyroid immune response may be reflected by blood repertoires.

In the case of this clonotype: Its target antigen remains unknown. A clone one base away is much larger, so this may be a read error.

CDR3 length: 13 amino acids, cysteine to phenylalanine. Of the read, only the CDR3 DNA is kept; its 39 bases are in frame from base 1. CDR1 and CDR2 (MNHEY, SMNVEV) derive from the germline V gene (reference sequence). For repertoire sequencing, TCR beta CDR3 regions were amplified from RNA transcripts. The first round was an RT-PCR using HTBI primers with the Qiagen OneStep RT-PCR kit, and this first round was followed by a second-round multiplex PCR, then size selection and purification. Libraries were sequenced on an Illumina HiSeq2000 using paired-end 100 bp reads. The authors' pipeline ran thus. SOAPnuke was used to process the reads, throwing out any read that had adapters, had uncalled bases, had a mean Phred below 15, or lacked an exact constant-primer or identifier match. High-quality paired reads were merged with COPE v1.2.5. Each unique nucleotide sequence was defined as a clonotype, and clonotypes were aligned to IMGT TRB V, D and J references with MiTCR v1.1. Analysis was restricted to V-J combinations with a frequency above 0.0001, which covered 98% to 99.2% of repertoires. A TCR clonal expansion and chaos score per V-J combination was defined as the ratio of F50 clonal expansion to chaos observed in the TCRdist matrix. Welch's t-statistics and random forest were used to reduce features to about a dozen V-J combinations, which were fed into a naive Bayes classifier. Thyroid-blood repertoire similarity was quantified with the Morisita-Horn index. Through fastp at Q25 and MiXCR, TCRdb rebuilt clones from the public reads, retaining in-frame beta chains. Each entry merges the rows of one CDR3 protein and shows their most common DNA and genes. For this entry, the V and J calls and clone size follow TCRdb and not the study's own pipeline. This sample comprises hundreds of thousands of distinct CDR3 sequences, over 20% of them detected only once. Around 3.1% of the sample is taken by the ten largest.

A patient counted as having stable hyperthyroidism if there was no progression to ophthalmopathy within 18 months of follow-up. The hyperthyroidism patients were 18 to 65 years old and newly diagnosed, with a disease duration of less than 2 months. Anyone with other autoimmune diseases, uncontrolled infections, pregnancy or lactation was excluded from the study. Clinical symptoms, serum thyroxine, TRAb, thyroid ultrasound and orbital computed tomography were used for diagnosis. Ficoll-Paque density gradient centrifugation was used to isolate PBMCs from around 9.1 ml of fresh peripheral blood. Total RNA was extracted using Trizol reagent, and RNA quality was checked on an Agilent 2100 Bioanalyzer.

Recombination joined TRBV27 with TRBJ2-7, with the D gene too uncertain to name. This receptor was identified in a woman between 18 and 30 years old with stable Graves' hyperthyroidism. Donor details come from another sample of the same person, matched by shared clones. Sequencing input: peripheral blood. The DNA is TGTCCCAGCAGTTTAGATATCGCCTACGAGCAGTACTTC. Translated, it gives CPSSLDIAYEQYF.